The 18 T cell receptor beta chains below all came from one sample that was sequenced in a study of cytomegalovirus exposure and HLA in healthy donors. PCR used 60 Vbeta primers and 13 Jbeta primers. Sequenced by immunoSEQ multiplex PCR; TCRdb stores in-frame clones only, minus some. The sample records 150,000 or so clones, roughly three quarters being singletons. Sequencing input: PBMCs. The receptor source for this set is a man under 40 in good health and CMV-seropositive.

The chain combines TRBV19 with TRBJ2-3; D is unclear. CDR3 length equals 16 residues. V lost 1 base and J lost 0, with 11 bases in between. The germline CDR1 and CDR2 sequences are LNHDA and SQIVND (reference sequence). CDR3 amino acids: CASSIAVNSSTDTQYF. The DNA of the CDR3 is TGTGCCAGTAGTATAGCGGTGAATTCTAGCACAGATACGCAGTATTTT.

The chain links TRBV2 to TRBJ2-7; 11 bases align to TRBD2. The CDR3 extends over 14 amino acids. Germline V gene lookup returns CDR1 SNHLY and CDR2 FYNNEI. Trimming removed 6 bases from V and 3 bases from J; junction bases left unmatched: 4. The CDR3 protein is CASSPLAGGYEQYF. The DNA of the CDR3 is TGTGCCAGCAGCCCGCTAGCGGGAGGCTACGAGCAGTACTTC. Full variable domain (missing parts from reference TRBV2 and TRBJ2-7): EPEVTQTPSHQVTQMGQEVILRCVPISNHLYFYWYRQILGQKVEFLVSFYNNEISEKSEIFDDQFSVERPDGSNFTLKIRSTKLEDSAMYFCASSPLAGGYEQYFGPGTRLTVT.

This chain uses TRBV4-1 with TRBJ2-7, with no clear D. Germline CDR1 reads MGHRA; CDR2 reads YSYEKL. V was trimmed by 1 base and J by 2 bases, leaving 12 bases between them. This CDR3 contains 15 residues. The CDR3 DNA reads TGCGCCAGCAGCCAAGTTACGGGTCAAGCCTACGAGCAGTACTTC. Protein sequence: CASSQVTGQAYEQYF.

The V call is TRBV7-9, the J call TRBJ2-5, with a possible D match to TRBD2 (6 bases). Trimming took off 5 bases at V and 2 bases at J, with 18 bases between the two ends. Germline V gene lookup returns CDR1 SEHNR and CDR2 FQNEAQ (reference sequence). The CDR3 sequence is 16 residues long. In nucleotides, the CDR3 is TGTGCCAGCAGCCACTACACCTCGGGAGAGCAAGAGACCCAGTACTTC. Residues: CASSHYTSGEQETQYF. Full variable domain (remainder filled in from reference TRBV7-9 and TRBJ2-5): DTGVSQNPRHKITKRGQNVTFRCDPISEHNRLYWYRQTLGQGPEFLTYFQNEAQLEKSRLLSDRFSAERPKGSFSTLEIQRTEQGDSAMYLCASSHYTSGEQETQYFGPGTRLLVL.

This rearrangement joins TRBV7-9 to TRBJ2-1; TRBD2 is a possible D gene (5 bases). The length of the CDR3 is 14 residues. Per germline, CDR1 SEHNR and CDR2 FQNEAQ (reference sequence). The V end lost 2 bases, the J end lost 7 bases, and 12 bases lay between the germline ends. The CDR3 loop is CASSLFPGINEQFF. CDR3 DNA: TGTGCCAGCAGCTTATTCCCGGGAATTAATGAGCAGTTCTTC.

The chain joins TRBV27 to TRBJ2-7, with TRBD1 as a possible D gene (5 bases). Germline lookup yields CDR1 MNHEY and CDR2 SMNVEV (reference sequence). Trimming stripped 4 bases from V and 3 bases from J, with 10 bases between. The CDR3 contains 13 residues. This chain's CDR3 is CASSSNRFYEQYF. The CDR3 nucleotides read TGTGCCAGCAGTTCAAACAGGTTCTACGAGCAGTACTTC.

The CDR3 bases are TGTGCCAGCAGTTCCCCCCCGCGGGACCGTCTGCAGTTCTTC. Translation: CASSSPPRDRLQFF. The chain employs TRBV27 and TRBJ2-1; D is possibly TRBD2 (6 bases). Deletions cut 4 bases from V and 12 bases from J, with 19 bases between. This CDR3 is built from 14 residues. Germline-derived CDR1 and CDR2 are MNHEY and SMNVEV (reference sequence).

Written as DNA, the CDR3 is TGTGCCAGCAGCAACCGACAGAGAGCCACAGATACGCAGTATTTT. Amino acid sequence: CASSNRQRATDTQYF. The V gene is TRBV7-6, the J gene TRBJ2-3; D is possibly TRBD1 (5 bases). The CDR3 is made up of 15 amino acids. The V gene lost 5 bases and the J gene lost 2 bases, with 14 bases spanning the gap. From germline, CDR1 is SGHVS and CDR2 FNYEAQ.

The chain combines TRBV5-4 with TRBJ2-1, with 8 bases matching TRBD1. The CDR3 spans 15 residues. After removal of 0 bases from V and 8 bases from J, the junction contained 7 bases not matched to a gene. Germline CDR1 and CDR2: SGHNT and YYREEE (reference sequence). CDR3 DNA sequence: TGTGCCAGCAGCTTGGATTTGCCGACAGGGGATGAGCAGTTCTTC. The encoded protein is CASSLDLPTGDEQFF.

This clone was seen more than once but under ten times. The V call is TRBV27, the J call TRBJ1-1; D uncertain. This CDR3 comprises 14 residues. Trimming took off 6 bases at V and 0 bases at J, with 11 bases between the two ends. Germline CDR1 MNHEY, CDR2 SMNVEV (reference sequence). The CDR3 bases are TGTGCCAGCAGCCCACGGGGAATGAACACTGAAGCTTTCTTT. This encodes CASSPRGMNTEAFF.

This clone has a handful of counts. The rearrangement uses TRBV5-4 and TRBJ2-3, with TRBD2 identical over 14 bases. After removal of 4 bases from V and 1 base from J, the junction contained 8 bases not matched to a gene. CDR3 length: 18 residues. Looked up from germline, CDR1 is SGHNT and CDR2 is YYREEE (reference sequence). CDR3: CASSRGTSGRGGTDTQYF. CDR3 in DNA: TGTGCCAGCAGCCGTGGGACTAGCGGGAGAGGAGGCACAGATACGCAGTATTTT.

The chain recombines TRBV5-1 with TRBJ2-7; 13 nucleotides agree with TRBD2. Per the germline V gene, CDR1 is SGHRS and CDR2 is YFSETQ. This CDR3 is built from 14 residues. V shed 3 bases, J shed 12 bases, and the junction held 9 bases outside the gene matches. The CDR3 reads CASSSTGLAGVLYF. CDR3 sequence (DNA): TGCGCCAGCAGCTCAACTGGACTAGCGGGAGTCCTGTACTTC.

CDR3 loop: CSVEKGQTNTGELFF. The CDR3 nucleotides read TGCAGCGTTGAAAAGGGACAGACGAACACCGGGGAGCTGTTTTTT. J is TRBJ2-2 and V is TRBV29-1; TRBD1 aligns across 7 bases. Trimming cost V 2 bases and J 0 bases; bases outside gene matches: 3. The CDR3 runs 15 residues. Germline-derived CDR1 and CDR2 are SQVTM and ANQGSEA.

The rearrangement joins TRBV5-6 to TRBJ1-5; 7 nucleotides align to TRBD1. This CDR3 spans 16 amino acids. From germline, CDR1 is SGHDT and CDR2 YYEEEE. V was clipped by 0 bases and J by 0 bases; unmatched bases: 3. The CDR3 DNA sequence: TGTGCCAGCAGCTTGGGACAGGGAGATAGCAATCAGCCCCAGCATTTT. Translating gives CASSLGQGDSNQPQHF.

The V and J genes are TRBV11-1 and TRBJ1-2; no definite D call. The V end was cut by 1 base, the J end by 2 bases, with 8 bases between. Germline V gene sequence: CDR1 SGHAT, CDR2 FQDESV (reference sequence). CDR3 size: 14 residues. In DNA form, the CDR3 reads TGTGCCAGCAGCTTAGACGGGAACAACTATGGCTACACCTTC. Translated, it gives CASSLDGNNYGYTF.

CDR3 protein: CASSPRLAGITDTQYF. For the CDR3, the DNA is TGTGCCAGCAGCCCGAGACTAGCGGGGATCACAGATACGCAGTATTTT. V is TRBV4-2 and J is TRBJ2-3, with 11 bases that match TRBD2. V lost 4 bases, J lost 2 bases, and 5 bases stayed unmatched. There are 16 residues in the CDR3. Per germline, CDR1 LGHNA and CDR2 YNFKEQ.

This clone was seen once. The rearrangement uses TRBV7-9 and TRBJ2-7; TRBD2 matches 11 bases. V shed 4 bases and J 5 bases; nucleotides not matched to a gene: 19. Germline CDR1 is SEHNR and CDR2 is FQNEAQ (reference sequence). The CDR3 loop spans 19 amino acids. The CDR3 reads CASSSYHKNPLAGGNEQYF. The CDR3 nucleotides read TGTGCCAGCAGCTCATACCATAAGAACCCCCTAGCGGGAGGAAACGAGCAGTACTTC.

V gene TRBV28 combines with J gene TRBJ2-7, with TRBD1 matching over 10 bases. There are 15 residues in the CDR3. The trim removed 5 bases at V and 5 bases at J, leaving 9 bases unmatched. In germline, CDR1 is MDHEN, CDR2 SYDVKM. The CDR3 bases are TGTGCCAGCAGTCCCCATGGACAGGGGGGAAACGAGCAGTACTTC. Amino acid sequence: CASSPHGQGGNEQYF. Full variable domain (outside the CDR3, taken from reference TRBV28 and TRBJ2-7): DVKVTQSSRYLVKRTGEKVFLECVQDMDHENMFWYRQDPGLGLRLIYFSYDVKMKEKGDIPEGYSVSREKKERFSLILESASTNQTSMYLCASSPHGQGGNEQYFGPGTRLTVT.